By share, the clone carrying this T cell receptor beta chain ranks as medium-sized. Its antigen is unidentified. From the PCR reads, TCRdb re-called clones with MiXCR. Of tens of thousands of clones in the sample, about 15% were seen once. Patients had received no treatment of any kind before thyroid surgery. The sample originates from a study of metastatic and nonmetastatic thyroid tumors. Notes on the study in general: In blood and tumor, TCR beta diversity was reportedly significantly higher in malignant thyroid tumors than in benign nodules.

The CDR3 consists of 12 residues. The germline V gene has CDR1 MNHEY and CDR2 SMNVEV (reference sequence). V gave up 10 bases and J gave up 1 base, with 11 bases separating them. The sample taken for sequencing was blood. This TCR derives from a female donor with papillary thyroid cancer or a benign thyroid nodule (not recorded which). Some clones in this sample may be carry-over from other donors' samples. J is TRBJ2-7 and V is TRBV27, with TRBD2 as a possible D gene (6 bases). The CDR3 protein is CATGGESYEQYF. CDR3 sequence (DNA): TGTGCCACCGGCGGGGAATCCTACGAGCAGTACTTC.